These 27 T cell receptor beta chains originate from one sample sequenced in a study of blood T cell repertoires in COVID-19. The repertoire was sequenced with immunoSEQ multiplex PCR; TCRdb's copy has only in-frame clones and lacks some. The sample records some 100,000 clones, less than 80% being singletons. The sequencing sample was made of peripheral blood. The receptors originated from a man aged 50-59 years with acute or convalescent COVID-19.

The rearrangement joins TRBV5-1 to TRBJ1-2, with no clear D. V lost 2 bases to trimming and J lost 6 bases, with 11 bases between them. This CDR3 is built from 13 residues. The germline CDR1 and CDR2 sequences are SGHRS and YFSETQ. The CDR3 here is CASSFMTRDGYTF. As DNA, the CDR3 is TGCGCCAGCAGCTTCATGACCCGGGATGGCTACACCTTC.

This clone was counted at least ten times. V is TRBV12-2 and J is TRBJ2-7; TRBD2, the table's D call, was not compared with the DNA. TRBV12-2 is reported as a pseudogene. This CDR3 region has 9 residues. CDR3 protein: CAAVRGFDF. CDR3 bases: TGTGCCGCCGTCCGGGGATTCGACTTC.

The chain is built from TRBV7-3 and TRBJ2-1, with D possibly TRBD2 on 6 matching bases. V lost 5 bases, J lost 7 bases, and 18 bases lay in between. CDR1 and CDR2 (germline): SGHTA, FQGTGA. CDR3 length: 15 residues. The CDR3 sequence: CASSRGLPPENEQFF. As DNA, the CDR3 is TGTGCCAGCAGCAGGGGACTTCCACCCGAAAATGAGCAGTTCTTC.

The chain uses TRBV2 and TRBJ1-3, with 7 bases fitting TRBD1. Germline V gene lookup returns CDR1 SNHLY and CDR2 FYNNEI. Trimming took 6 bases from V and 2 from J; bases not matched to a gene: 7. The CDR3 has 15 amino acids. The CDR3 region is CASRQDRTTGNTIYF. CDR3 coding DNA: TGTGCCAGCAGACAGGACAGGACAACTGGAAACACCATATATTTT.

The rearrangement uses TRBV29-1 and TRBJ1-2, with 7 bases matching TRBD1. This CDR3 has 14 amino acids. The V gene end was trimmed by 2 bases and the J gene end by 4 bases; junction bases not matched to a gene: 7. The germline V gene has CDR1 SQVTM and CDR2 ANQGSEA. The CDR3 DNA follows: TGCAGCGTTGAAAGGAGACAGGGACCCTATGGCTACACCTTC. Encoded protein: CSVERRQGPYGYTF.

J is TRBJ2-5 and V is TRBV12-1; the table's TRBD2 call for D was not verified on the DNA. TRBV12-1 is an annotated pseudogene. The CDR3 runs 16 residues. CDR3 sequence: CASSLGLAGEGETQYF. The CDR3 DNA follows: TGTGCCAGCAGCTTGGGACTAGCGGGAGAGGGAGAGACCCAGTACTTC.

V and J are TRBV2 and TRBJ2-6; 8 positions agree with TRBD2. The junction had 8 bases not matched to a gene; V was cut back by 1 base and J by 0 bases. This CDR3 has 19 amino acids. Germline V lookup: CDR1 SNHLY, CDR2 FYNNEI. CDR3 sequence (DNA): TGTGCCAGCAGTGAAGGTCGAGCGGGGGCTGTCTCTGGGGCCAACGTCCTGACTTTC. Its protein product is CASSEGRAGAVSGANVLTF.

The chain carries TRBV19 and TRBJ1-5, with 7 bases aligning to TRBD1. Per the germline V gene, CDR1 is LNHDA and CDR2 is SQIVND (reference sequence). CDR3 length equals 13 residues. After removal of 0 bases from V and 15 bases from J, the junction contained 8 bases not matched to a gene. The CDR3: CASSIEGDRSRHF. The CDR3 region has the DNA TGTGCCAGTAGTATAGAAGGGGACAGAAGCCGGCATTTT.

The rearrangement joins TRBV29-1 to TRBJ1-1, with D maybe TRBD1 (5 bases). The CDR3 extends over 15 amino acids. Germline CDR1 SQVTM, CDR2 ANQGSEA. Trimming pared 1 base from V and 0 bases from J, leaving 12 bases between. In nucleotides, the CDR3 is TGCAGCGTTGAAGCTCAGGGTATGATGAACACTGAAGCTTTCTTT. Translation gives CSVEAQGMMNTEAFF. The whole variable domain, remainder taken from reference TRBV29-1 and TRBJ1-1, is SAVISQKPSRDICQRGTSLTIQCQVDSQVTMMFWYRQQPGQSLTLIATANQGSEATYESGFVIDKFPISRPNLTFSTLTVSNMSPEDSSIYLCSVEAQGMMNTEAFFGQGTRLTVV.

This chain uses TRBV11-2 with TRBJ2-7; perhaps TRBD2 as D (6 bases). CDR3 length: 14 amino acids. The V gene lost 3 bases and the J gene lost 1 base, with 10 bases spanning the gap. Per the germline V gene, CDR1 is SGHAT and CDR2 is FQNNGV. CDR3 nucleotides: TGTGCCAGCAGCTTCACCGGGAGTTCCTACGAGCAGTACTTC. Its translation is CASSFTGSSYEQYF.

The V gene is TRBV5-4, the J gene TRBJ2-7; the match to TRBD2 covers 11 bases. Germline V gene data show CDR1 as SGHNT and CDR2 as YYREEE (reference sequence). The junction had 9 bases not matched to a gene; V was cut back by 3 bases and J by 7 bases. The length of the CDR3 is 15 residues. The chain's CDR3 is CASSSLAGGPGEQYF. The CDR3 DNA reads TGTGCCAGCAGCTCATTAGCGGGAGGGCCAGGGGAGCAGTACTTC.

The chain combines TRBV6-5 with TRBJ1-3; 10 bases match TRBD1. V lost 8 bases and J lost 4; bases outside the gene matches: 5. The length of the CDR3 is 14 residues. Germline V gives CDR1 MNHEY, CDR2 SVGAGI. Written as DNA, the CDR3 is TGTGCCAGCGCCCCGGACAGGGGGGGAAACACCATATATTTT. Translating gives CASAPDRGGNTIYF.

The chain combines TRBV6-5 with TRBJ2-7; possibly TRBD2 for D (6 bases). V shed 8 bases and J shed 5 bases, with 16 bases lying between them. This CDR3 contains 13 residues. Germline CDR1 is MNHEY and CDR2 is SVGAGI. CDR3 sequence (DNA): TGTGCCAGCCGGGGGAGGACTTCGAACGAGCAGTACTTC. Amino acid sequence: CASRGRTSNEQYF.

This chain uses TRBV11-1 with TRBJ1-5; tentative D call: TRBD1 (6 bases). Germline CDR1 and CDR2: SGHAT and FQDESV (reference sequence). The CDR3 is 13 amino acids. The V end was cut by 5 bases, the J end by 4 bases, with 9 bases between. DNA for the CDR3: TGTGCCAGCAGCCTAGACAGGAATCAGCCCCAGCATTTT. It encodes CASSLDRNQPQHF.

In this sample, this clone turned up many times. This chain joins TRBV19 and TRBJ2-2, with 8 bases that match TRBD2. Germline loops: CDR1 LNHDA, CDR2 SQIVND (reference sequence). The CDR3 consists of 15 residues. V shed 3 bases, J shed 4 bases, and the junction held 4 bases outside the gene matches. The CDR3 sequence: CASSIRREGTGELFF. The CDR3 DNA reads as TGTGCCAGTAGTATCCGACGGGAGGGCACCGGGGAGCTGTTTTTT.

The chain combines TRBV19 with TRBJ2-7; 8 bases fit TRBD1. The CDR3 has 13 amino acids. Germline trimming cut 7 bases from V and 4 bases from J; bases unmatched to any gene: 6. Germline V gene data show CDR1 as LNHDA and CDR2 as SQIVND (reference sequence). CDR3 protein: CASTRTGSYEQYF. CDR3 sequence (DNA): TGTGCCAGTACCAGGACAGGGTCGTACGAGCAGTACTTC.

This clone was detected once. V and J are TRBV6-5 and TRBJ1-6; 8 nucleotides match TRBD1. Germline V gives CDR1 MNHEY, CDR2 SVGAGI. V lost 6 bases and J lost 7; bases outside the gene matches: 8. CDR3 length equals 15 residues. The CDR3 sequence: CASSRPGQGNSPLHF. The CDR3 region has the DNA TGTGCCAGCAGCCGACCAGGACAGGGAAATTCACCCCTCCACTTT.

The J gene is TRBJ2-5, the V gene TRBV21-1; the table's D call, TRBD1, has no DNA check behind it. TRBV21-1 is a recognized pseudogene. The CDR3 is 17 residues long. CDR3 amino acids: CASSKAVRGYRQETQYF. CDR3 nucleotide sequence: TGTGCCAGCAGCAAAGCGGTCAGGGGGTATCGCCAAGAGACCCAGTACTTC.

The CDR3 DNA sequence: TGTGCCAGCAGCCAAGGGGGGGACCCCTATAATTCACCCCTCCACTTT. This sequence encodes CASSQGGDPYNSPLHF. The chain uses TRBV3-1 (or the pseudogene TRBV3-2) and TRBJ1-6, with TRBD1 as a possible D gene (5 bases). CDR3 length: 16 amino acids. Trimming removed 1 base from V and 2 bases from J, with 9 bases in between. CDR1 is LGHDT, CDR2 YNNKEL, per germline (reference sequence).

The chain employs TRBV6-1 and TRBJ2-7, with TRBD1 as a possible D gene (5 bases). Trimming left V 1 base short and J 1 base short, with 8 bases between. Germline V CDR1 and CDR2: MNHNS, SASEGT. The CDR3 spans 14 residues. CDR3 loop: CASSEGTLSYEQYF. The CDR3, as DNA: TGTGCCAGCAGTGAAGGGACACTGTCCTACGAGCAGTACTTC.

The count of this clone is one. The chain joins TRBV23-1 to TRBJ2-1, with 7 nucleotides matching TRBD2. TRBV23-1 is an ORF; its function is uncertain. The CDR3 has 19 amino acids. Unmatched junction bases numbered 16, after V lost 2 bases and J lost 3 bases. The chain's CDR3 is CASSQQTRDGGKSYNEQFF. The CDR3 DNA is TGCGCCAGCAGTCAACAAACCAGAGACGGGGGGAAGAGCTACAATGAGCAGTTCTTC.

This clone turned up a few times. The chain carries TRBV19 and TRBJ1-2; TRBD1 agrees at 9 bases. The germline V gene has CDR1 LNHDA and CDR2 SQIVND (reference sequence). The V gene end was trimmed by 5 bases and the J gene end by 2 bases; junction bases not matched to a gene: 3. This CDR3 has 14 amino acids. The CDR3 DNA is TGTGCCAGTAGTGACAGGGGGTCAAACTATGGCTACACCTTC. It codes for CASSDRGSNYGYTF.

The chain employs TRBV6-2 or TRBV6-3 and TRBJ2-6; D gene uncertain. The CDR3 has 15 amino acids. V shed 2 bases and J shed 5 bases, with 10 bases lying between them. Germline loops: CDR1 MNHEY, CDR2 SVGEGT. CDR3 region: CASSYTPLRANVLTF. CDR3 in DNA: TGTGCCAGCAGTTACACACCCTTACGGGCCAACGTCCTGACTTTC.

This sequence joins TRBV7-9 and TRBJ2-6; no firm D call. Germline CDR1 reads SEHNR; CDR2 reads FQNEAQ (reference sequence). The CDR3 contains 14 residues. The V end lost 7 bases, the J end lost 1 base, and 8 bases lay between the germline ends. The CDR3: CASTFPSGANVLTF. Here the CDR3 DNA reads TGTGCCAGCACGTTTCCATCTGGGGCCAACGTCCTGACTTTC.

The chain uses TRBV28 and TRBJ2-1, with D maybe TRBD2 (6 bases). Trimming cost V 7 bases and J 9 bases, with 16 bases left between them. Germline CDR1 is MDHEN and CDR2 is SYDVKM. This CDR3 region has 13 residues. The CDR3, as DNA: TGTGCCAGCACCGTGAGGGAGGTCCCTGAGCAGTTCTTC. Translated, it gives CASTVREVPEQFF.

This chain joins TRBV29-1 and TRBJ2-2; 14 bases line up with TRBD2. Per the germline V gene, CDR1 is SQVTM and CDR2 is ANQGSEA. V lost 4 bases to trimming and J lost 4 bases; unmatched junction nucleotides: 5. This CDR3 comprises 16 residues. For the CDR3, the DNA is TGCAGCGTTGGAGGACTAGCGGGAGGCGGCACCGGGGAGCTGTTTTTT. Translated, it gives CSVGGLAGGGTGELFF.

V is TRBV6-1 and J is TRBJ1-5, with 8 bases lining up with TRBD1. Germline assignment: CDR1 MNHNS and CDR2 SASEGT. Trimming took 0 bases from V and 9 from J; bases not matched to a gene: 10. The CDR3 is made up of 16 amino acids. The CDR3 DNA sequence: TGTGCCAGCAGTGAAGCGGGGACAGGCGGAATGTGGCCCCAGCATTTT. Its protein product is CASSEAGTGGMWPQHF.